Listed here are 8 T cell receptor beta chains from one sample, sequenced in a study of blood T cell repertoires in COVID-19 (dated by TCRdb to about 2020). The library was obtained by the immunoSEQ multiplex PCR assay. TCRdb mirrors the immuneACCESS table, restricted to in-frame sequences. Some clones are absent from its copies; in checked studies, under half trace to an unresolved V gene, and the reason for the others is unknown. Here the sample has about 250,000 clones; about 80% occur a single time. Of the sample, approximately 9.1% is held by the ten largest clones. The source material was peripheral blood. The receptors were sampled from an elderly man with acute or convalescent COVID-19.

V gene TRBV2 combines with J gene TRBJ2-7, with D possibly TRBD1 on 6 matching bases. From germline, CDR1 is SNHLY and CDR2 FYNNEI. Trimming cost V 7 bases and J 4 bases, with 14 bases left between them. The CDR3 contains 13 residues. CDR3 sequence: CASNQGTRYEQYF. The CDR3 DNA follows: TGTGCCAGCAATCAGGGGACACGGTACGAGCAGTACTTC.

This clone is a singleton in its sample. V gene TRBV5-1 combines with J gene TRBJ2-7; D possibly corresponds to TRBD2 (5 bases). V was pared by 1 base and J by 2 bases, with 25 bases between. The CDR3 consists of 19 residues. Germline V lookup: CDR1 SGHRS, CDR2 YFSETQ. CDR3 sequence (DNA): TGCGCCAGCAGCTTGTCCAGCGGCCTTCTCCGGGTATCAACCTACGAGCAGTACTTC. Residues: CASSLSSGLLRVSTYEQYF.

J is TRBJ2-1 and V is TRBV5-4, with TRBD1 matching over 9 bases. V shed 9 bases and J 6 bases; nucleotides not matched to a gene: 7. Germline-derived CDR1 and CDR2 are SGHNT and YYREEE (reference sequence). CDR3 size: 13 residues. The CDR3 spells CAIRDRVSNEQFF. The CDR3 bases are TGTGCCATACGGGACAGGGTTAGCAATGAGCAGTTCTTC.

V is TRBV30 and J is TRBJ2-7; 8 positions match TRBD1. The CDR3 length is 15 residues. After removal of 2 bases from V and 5 bases from J, the junction contained 11 bases not matched to a gene. The V gene's germline CDR1 is GTSNPN and CDR2 SVGIG (reference sequence). DNA for the CDR3: TGTGCCTGGAGTCCCAGGGGGCGCGGTGGTAACGAGCAGTACTTC. Its translation: CAWSPRGRGGNEQYF.

As for this clone: At one end, the junction sequence differs from germline, possibly due to a read error. The chain combines TRBV12-5 with TRBJ1-1, with 7 bases identical to TRBD1. The CDR3 consists of 14 residues. Per germline, CDR1 LGHNT and CDR2 FRNRAP. CDR3: CASGLSGTAARIVF. CDR3 coding DNA: TGTGCTAGTGGCCTGTCCGGGACAGCCGCAAGGATCGTATTT.

V gene TRBV2 combines with J gene TRBJ2-2; TRBD1 matches at 7 bases. Germline V gives CDR1 SNHLY, CDR2 FYNNEI. J was trimmed by 4 bases and V by 6 bases; bases with no gene match: 5. This CDR3 has 14 residues. The CDR3 bases are TGTGCCAGCAGCCGACAGGGTACCACCGGGGAGCTGTTTTTT. Translation gives CASSRQGTTGELFF.

The CDR3 loop is CASSWDSLGGLTYEQYF. The CDR3 nucleotides read TGCGCCAGCAGCTGGGACAGTCTCGGCGGGTTGACCTACGAGCAGTACTTC. This sequence joins TRBV5-1 and TRBJ2-7; the match to TRBD1 covers 7 bases. This CDR3 comprises 17 residues. J lost 2 bases, V lost 3 bases, and 14 bases had no gene match. The germline V gene encodes CDR1 SGHRS and CDR2 YFSETQ.

The chain has TRBV6-6 and TRBJ1-3, with D tentatively TRBD1 (6 bases). The V end was cut by 9 bases, the J end by 3 bases, with 12 bases between. The CDR3 runs to 13 residues. CDR1 MNHNY and CDR2 SVGAGI come from the germline V gene (reference sequence). CDR3 sequence reads: CASSGTNGNTIYF. For the CDR3, the DNA is TGTGCCAGTTCGGGGACAAATGGAAACACCATATATTTT.